Listed below are T cell receptor beta chains from one sample, sequenced in a study of Graves' ophthalmopathy and Graves' hyperthyroidism. TCRdb processed the multiplex PCR reads anew with MiXCR; each CDR3 protein has one entry. The data show 400,000 to 500,000 distinct CDR3 sequences, under 25% seen once. The sample consisted of peripheral blood. These receptors were obtained from a woman aged 18-29 years with stable Graves' hyperthyroidism. Each CDR3 is given with its conserved first and last residue. The D gene is left open where the match is weak. Expanded clones are given a class, and other clones once, few, many or no size at all.

j_call,d_call,clone_size,v_call,cdr3_aa,cdr3_nt
TRBJ2-5,NA,many,TRBV18,CASSPGTRKETQYF,TGTGCCAGCTCACCAGGAACTCGGAAAGAGACCCAGTACTTC
TRBJ2-7,NA,many,TRBV30,CAWKNAHEQYF,TGTGCCTGGAAGAACGCGCACGAGCAGTACTTC
TRBJ2-2,TRBD2,NA,TRBV20-1,CSARPRVGSGRWFTGELFF,TGCAGTGCTAGACCCCGGGTGGGTAGCGGGAGATGGTTCACCGGGGAGCTGTTTTTT
TRBJ1-3,NA,NA,TRBV6-5,CASSYLGRTLSGNTIYF,TGTGCCAGCAGTTACCTGGGCAGGACCCTCTCTGGAAACACCATATATTTT
TRBJ2-5,NA,few,TRBV2,CAGASWGLRETQYF,TGTGCCGGAGCGAGCTGGGGACTCCGAGAGACCCAGTACTTC
TRBJ1-1,NA,many,TRBV12-3/TRBV12-4,CASSFGDLLKAFF,TGTGCCAGCAGTTTTGGAGATTTATTGAAAGCTTTCTTT
TRBJ2-7,NA,many,TRBV5-1,CASSLSGVSYEQYF,TGCGCCAGCAGCTTGTCAGGGGTATCCTACGAGCAGTACTTC
TRBJ2-7,TRBD2,many,TRBV19,CASSEWGGWNEQYF,TGTGCCAGTAGTGAATGGGGAGGGTGGAACGAGCAGTACTTC
TRBJ2-5,TRBD1,many,TRBV11-2,CASSLRGLKTQYF,TGTGCCAGCAGCTTAAGGGGGCTGAAGACCCAGTACTTC
TRBJ1-1,TRBD1,many,TRBV4-1,CASSRDRMNTEAFF,TGCGCCAGCAGCCGGGACAGGATGAACACTGAAGCTTTCTTT
TRBJ2-5,TRBD1,many,TRBV24-1,CATSDLGQGQETQYF,TGTGCCACCAGTGATCTGGGACAGGGACAAGAGACCCAGTACTTC
TRBJ2-5,TRBD2,NA,TRBV12-3/TRBV12-4,CASSPGGRTSGVETQYF,TGTGCCAGCAGTCCCGGGGGGCGGACTAGCGGGGTGGAGACCCAGTACTTC
TRBJ1-1,TRBD1,many,TRBV27,CASIPNRGSTEAFF,TGTGCCAGCATACCAAACAGGGGGAGCACTGAAGCTTTCTTT
TRBJ2-5,TRBD2,NA,TRBV12-3/TRBV12-4,CASSLVSGGSETQYF,TGTGCCAGCAGTTTAGTGTCCGGGGGGAGCGAGACCCAGTACTTC
TRBJ2-7,NA,many,TRBV20-1,CSATSSGAHYEQYF,TGCAGTGCTACGAGCTCGGGAGCGCACTACGAGCAGTACTTC
TRBJ2-4,TRBD2,many,TRBV5-1,CASSLGTSGIMDIKYF,TGCGCCAGCAGCTTGGGTACTAGCGGGATAATGGACATTAAGTACTTC
TRBJ1-2,NA,few,TRBV4-2,CASSPGSRAYGYTF,TGTGCCAGCAGCCCGGGCTCCAGGGCTTATGGCTACACCTTC
TRBJ1-2,NA,many,TRBV30,CAWSVGGEHTF,TGTGCCTGGAGTGTCGGCGGTGAACACACCTTC
TRBJ2-4,TRBD1,few,TRBV19,CASSITGTAYTKNIQYF,TGTGCCAGTAGTATAACCGGGACAGCTTACACCAAAAACATTCAGTACTTC
TRBJ2-5,TRBD1,many,TRBV10-3,CAISGQGTQETQYF,TGTGCCATCAGCGGACAGGGGACCCAAGAGACCCAGTACTTC
TRBJ2-5,NA,many,TRBV29-1,CSVEGEGARETQYF,TGCAGCGTGGAGGGTGAGGGGGCGAGGGAGACCCAGTACTTC
TRBJ2-7,NA,NA,TRBV7-3,CASSVTQGYEQYF,TGTGCTAGCAGCGTTACACAGGGCTACGAGCAGTACTTC
TRBJ2-7,NA,many,TRBV25-1,CASSAPLLQGSYEQYF,TGTGCCAGCAGTGCCCCTTTACTTCAGGGATCCTACGAGCAGTACTTC
TRBJ1-6,TRBD1,many,TRBV20-1,CSARGTGTYNSPLHF,TGCAGTGCTCGAGGGACAGGGACCTATAATTCACCCCTCCACTTT
TRBJ2-7,TRBD1,NA,TRBV6-1,CASSGQGPRSYEQYF,TGTGCCAGCAGTGGACAGGGCCCCCGCTCCTACGAGCAGTACTTC
TRBJ2-5,TRBD2,many,TRBV9,CASSVWASGGISQYF,TGTGCCAGCAGCGTGTGGGCTAGCGGGGGAATTTCCCAGTACTTC
TRBJ1-5,NA,few,TRBV12-3/TRBV12-4,CASSFGQAVNQPQHF,TGTGCCAGCAGTTTCGGGCAGGCGGTCAATCAGCCTCAGCATTTT
TRBJ2-7,NA,many,TRBV7-8,CASSPSAPSYEQYF,TGTGCCAGCAGCCCGTCAGCTCCGTCCTACGAGCAGTACTTC
TRBJ1-1,NA,many,TRBV10-3,CAISDPNTEAFF,TGTGCCATCAGTGACCCGAACACTGAAGCTTTCTTT
TRBJ2-7,NA,few,TRBV3-1,CASSLTTYYEQYF,TGTGCCAGCAGCCTTACTACCTACTACGAGCAGTACTTC
TRBJ2-7,NA,many,TRBV29-1,CSVELRDYEQYF,TGCAGCGTTGAACTGCGGGACTACGAGCAGTACTTC
TRBJ2-3,TRBD1,many,TRBV20-1,CSAARTGVKGDTQYF,TGCAGTGCTGCCAGGACAGGGGTAAAAGGGGATACGCAGTATTTT
TRBJ2-3,TRBD2,few,TRBV6-1,CASSADAGGGDTQYF,TGTGCCAGCAGTGCGGATGCGGGAGGAGGGGATACGCAGTATTTT
TRBJ2-7,TRBD2,many,TRBV2,CASRALSSGSYEQYF,TGTGCCAGCAGGGCCTTGAGTAGCGGGTCCTACGAGCAGTACTTC
TRBJ2-5,TRBD1,many,TRBV29-1,CSVAPTGVWETQYF,TGCAGCGTTGCTCCGACAGGGGTTTGGGAGACCCAGTACTTC
TRBJ1-2,NA,many,TRBV6-2/TRBV6-3,CASSYPVGYTF,TGTGCCAGCAGTTACCCAGTTGGCTACACCTTC
TRBJ1-2,NA,many,TRBV5-1,CASSLYAGPGYTF,TGCGCCAGCAGCTTGTATGCGGGACCTGGCTACACCTTC
TRBJ1-1,TRBD1,many,TRBV19,CASSKGQGVNSEAFF,TGTGCCAGTAGTAAGGGACAGGGGGTGAACTCTGAAGCTTTCTTT
TRBJ2-5,NA,many,TRBV29-1,CSVGWQGQTQYF,TGCAGCGTTGGGTGGCAGGGACAGACCCAGTACTTC
TRBJ1-2,NA,many,TRBV20-1,CSARDLGRANYGYTF,TGCAGTGCTAGAGATCTCGGCAGGGCGAACTATGGCTACACCTTC
TRBJ2-2,NA,many,TRBV5-1,CASSLLGAPDTGELFF,TGCGCCAGCAGCTTGTTGGGAGCCCCCGACACCGGGGAGCTGTTTTTT
TRBJ1-2,NA,many,TRBV27,CASSLSILADYTF,TGTGCCAGCAGTTTATCGATTCTGGCCGACTACACCTTC
TRBJ1-2,NA,NA,TRBV12-3/TRBV12-4,CASSLRSRPAGTF,TGTGCCAGCAGTTTACGTTCCAGACCGGCGGGGACCTTC